This T cell receptor (beta chain) was recorded in a study of blood T cell repertoires in COVID-19. V gave up 4 bases and J gave up 5 bases; unmatched junction bases: 8. Germline CDR1 LGHNA, CDR2 YNFKEQ. CDR3 length equals 15 residues. Repertoires were generated with immunoSEQ multiplex PCR, while TCRdb's copy carries only in-frame clones and drops some. The sample has over 200,000 clones; almost 90% are singletons. The TCR comes from a woman between 55 and 75 years old with acute or convalescent COVID-19. Sequenced: peripheral blood. The gene calls are TRBV4-2 and TRBJ2-7, with 10 bases identical to TRBD1. CDR3 protein: CASSPGTGVGNEQYF. The DNA of the CDR3 is TGTGCCAGCAGCCCCGGGACAGGGGTGGGCAACGAGCAGTACTTC.